This paragraph reports one T cell receptor beta chain. Its target is unknown. Mismatch with germline at one junction end may stem from a read error. This PCR relied on a set of 60 Vbeta primers and 13 Jbeta primers. TCRdb's table, derived via immunoSEQ multiplex PCR, lists solely in-frame clones and lacks some. The table records some 90,000 clones, around 85% of them present only once. This record belongs to a study of cytomegalovirus exposure and HLA in healthy donors. Findings of the study overall: In vitro assays verified that three CMV-associated chains recognized CMV antigens specifically. Fewer N-insertions (relative to the approximately 670-donor mean) were reportedly seen in an Asian-associated ancestry cluster in a later analysis. Indistinguishable V segments such as TRBV6-2 and TRBV6-3 were excluded. Researchers reported in a later analysis that a missense DCLRE1C variant was tied to TCR beta V- and J-gene trimming.

Germline V gene data show CDR1 as SGHTS and CDR2 as YDEGEE. The CDR3 extends over 14 amino acids. The chain has TRBV5-8 and TRBJ1-1, with D possibly TRBD1 on 5 matching bases. The sequencing sample was made of PBMCs. The receptor was isolated from a man aged 25 to 40 in good health and CMV-seronegative. The CDR3 DNA is TGTGCCAGCAGTTTGGAGGGGACTTCAGCACGGGCTTTCTTT. It translates to CASSLEGTSARAFF.